The 23 T cell receptor beta chains below all came from one sample that was sequenced in a study of cytomegalovirus exposure and HLA in healthy donors. Assay: immunoSEQ multiplex PCR; the TCRdb copy retains only in-frame clones and omits some. The table includes over 200,000 clones, 70% to 90% detected once. The sample consisted of PBMCs. The receptors derive from a woman under 30 in good health and CMV-seronegative.

A word on this clone: Relative to the germline gene, one junction end is altered; a read error may explain this. The genes are TRBV9 and TRBJ1-1; D is perhaps TRBD1 (6 bases). Germline-derived CDR1 and CDR2 are SGDLS and YYNGEE. The CDR3 extends over 11 amino acids. The DNA for the CDR3 is TGTGCCAGCAGCGTAGACAGGGTCGTGTCCTTT. Encoded protein: CASSVDRVVSF.

This clone was observed a single time. This chain uses TRBV19 with TRBJ2-7, with 7 bases lining up with TRBD1. Trimming cost V 2 bases and J 3 bases; bases outside gene matches: 7. CDR1 LNHDA and CDR2 SQIVND come from the germline V gene (reference sequence). The CDR3 loop spans 15 amino acids. The CDR3 DNA is TGTGCCAGTAGTATAACCCGGGACAGCTACTACGAGCAGTACTTC. This sequence encodes CASSITRDSYYEQYF.

The rearrangement uses TRBV15 and TRBJ1-1, with D perhaps matching TRBD1 (6 bases). Germline CDR1 is LNHNV and CDR2 is YYDKDF (reference sequence). The CDR3 runs 18 residues. The germline V and J ends were trimmed by 1 base and 1 base, with 19 bases remaining between them. The CDR3 sequence is CATSRAIAGAGGNTEAFF. Here the CDR3 DNA reads TGTGCCACCAGCAGAGCTATTGCAGGGGCGGGAGGGAACACTGAAGCTTTCTTT.

The rearrangement uses TRBV5-6 and TRBJ1-3; the D gene is possibly TRBD1 (5 bases). CDR3 length equals 16 residues. Trimming removed 4 bases at V and 2 bases at J, with 16 bases between. Germline CDR1 is SGHDT and CDR2 is YYEEEE. In DNA, the CDR3 is TGTGCCAGCAGCCTGAGGAACAGGCAACCTGGAAACACCATATATTTT. Translating it yields CASSLRNRQPGNTIYF. Supplemented by reference TRBV5-6 and TRBJ1-3, the full variable domain reads DAGVTQSPTHLIKTRGQQVTLRCSPKSGHDTVSWYQQALGQGPQFIFQYYEEEERQRGNFPDRFSGHQFPNYSSELNVNALLLGDSALYLCASSLRNRQPGNTIYFGEGSWLTVV.

This chain joins TRBV28 and TRBJ2-5; D is undetermined. V was trimmed by 8 bases and J by 2 bases, leaving 9 bases between them. The CDR3 is 12 residues long. Germline V gives CDR1 MDHEN, CDR2 SYDVKM. CDR3: CASRTSQETQYF. The CDR3 nucleotides read TGTGCCAGCCGTACAAGTCAAGAGACCCAGTACTTC.

V gene TRBV7-9 combines with J gene TRBJ2-7, with 13 bases fitting TRBD2. This CDR3 region has 17 residues. V shed 4 bases, J shed 4 bases, and the junction held 10 bases outside the gene matches. The germline V gene encodes CDR1 SEHNR and CDR2 FQNEAQ (reference sequence). The CDR3 spells CASSSNRGLAGEYEQYF. CDR3 DNA sequence: TGTGCCAGCAGCTCGAACCGCGGACTAGCGGGAGAGTACGAGCAGTACTTC.

This clone was picked up one time. The V gene is TRBV7-8, the J gene TRBJ2-1; a weak D match, TRBD1 (6 bases). CDR3 size: 16 residues. Germline CDR1 SGHVS, CDR2 FQNEAQ. Trimming left V 1 base short and J 0 bases short, with 10 bases between. The CDR3 DNA follows: TGTGCCAGCAGCTTAGACAGGGACCCCTCCTACAATGAGCAGTTCTTC. Translating gives CASSLDRDPSYNEQFF.

The chain is built from TRBV5-6 and TRBJ2-7; D gene uncertain. Trimming shortened V by 4 bases and J by 0 bases, and 11 bases separated the two germline ends. This CDR3 has 14 residues. Germline CDR1 reads SGHDT; CDR2 reads YYEEEE. The CDR3 reads CASSPGVDSYEQYF. The DNA of the CDR3 is TGTGCCAGCAGCCCCGGAGTAGACTCCTACGAGCAGTACTTC.

This chain links TRBV10-1 with TRBJ2-7; D remains unclear. This CDR3 region has 15 residues. Trimming removed 4 bases at V and 3 bases at J, with 16 bases between. Germline V gene sequence: CDR1 WNHNN, CDR2 SYGVQD (reference sequence). The CDR3 DNA sequence: TGCGCCAGCAGTGTTTCAGCGAGCTCGGACTACGAGCAGTACTTC. Encoded protein: CASSVSASSDYEQYF.

The V call is TRBV4-2, the J call TRBJ2-3, with TRBD2 identical over 14 bases. Trimming at V came to 4 bases and at J to 1 base, leaving 10 bases not matched to a gene. This CDR3 is built from 19 residues. Germline CDR1 reads LGHNA; CDR2 reads YNFKEQ. This CDR3 is CASSLKGTSGSGGTDTQYF. CDR3 DNA: TGTGCCAGCAGCCTTAAAGGGACTAGCGGGAGTGGTGGCACAGATACGCAGTATTTT.

The rearrangement uses TRBV2 and TRBJ2-2, with D possibly TRBD2 on 5 matching bases. The V gene's germline CDR1 is SNHLY and CDR2 FYNNEI. The CDR3 has 15 residues. V was cut by 6 bases and J by 2 bases, with 13 bases left in between. The CDR3 coding sequence is TGTGCCAGCAGCATACAGCGGACCAACACCGGGGAGCTGTTTTTT. Protein product: CASSIQRTNTGELFF. Together with reference TRBV2 and TRBJ2-2, the CDR3 gives the full variable domain: EPEVTQTPSHQVTQMGQEVILRCVPISNHLYFYWYRQILGQKVEFLVSFYNNEISEKSEIFDDQFSVERPDGSNFTLKIRSTKLEDSAMYFCASSIQRTNTGELFFGEGSRLTVL.

This clone came up once. The chain joins TRBV6-1 to TRBJ2-7, with D possibly being TRBD1 (6 bases). This CDR3 region has 12 residues. The germline gives CDR1 MNHNS, CDR2 SASEGT. The CDR3 region has the DNA TGTGCCAGCAGGGGGGAGATTGGACAGATTTCGGTC. Translation gives CASRGEIGQISV.

The CDR3 reads CASSPSGRANYEQYF. The CDR3 DNA follows: TGTGCCAGCAGTCCAAGCGGGAGGGCTAACTACGAGCAGTACTTC. The J gene is TRBJ2-7, the V gene TRBV27; 10 bases are shared with TRBD2. The V gene's germline CDR1 is MNHEY and CDR2 SMNVEV (reference sequence). CDR3 length equals 15 residues. The V gene end was trimmed by 5 bases and the J gene end by 3 bases; junction bases not matched to a gene: 7.

The genes are TRBV28 and TRBJ1-5; TRBD1 matches at 7 bases. V lost 4 bases to trimming and J lost 3 bases; unmatched junction nucleotides: 3. CDR1 and CDR2 (germline): MDHEN, SYDVKM. The CDR3 has 14 residues. This CDR3 is CASSSTGINQPQHF. In nucleotides, the CDR3 is TGTGCCAGCAGTTCGACAGGGATCAATCAGCCCCAGCATTTT.

This clone was detected only once. The CDR3 loop reads CASSFRGQGVGEKLFF. The DNA of the CDR3 is TGCGCCAGCAGCTTTAGGGGACAGGGTGTTGGTGAAAAACTGTTTTTT. The chain carries TRBV5-1 and TRBJ1-4, with 9 bases fitting TRBD1. With V trimmed by 2 bases and J by 7 bases, 9 bases remained unmatched. The CDR3 totals 16 residues. Germline-derived CDR1 and CDR2 are SGHRS and YFSETQ.

The rearrangement joins TRBV12-5 to TRBJ2-2; possible D gene TRBD2, 5 bases. The CDR3 consists of 13 residues. The ends were cut back, 2 bases at V and 4 bases at J, with 5 bases in the middle. CDR1 and CDR2 from the germline V gene are LGHNT and FRNRAP. In DNA, the CDR3 is TGTGCTAGTGGTTTGAGCGGCACCGGGGAGCTGTTTTTT. Amino acids: CASGLSGTGELFF.

The rearrangement joins TRBV27 to TRBJ2-1, with D perhaps matching TRBD2 (6 bases). Germline V gene lookup returns CDR1 MNHEY and CDR2 SMNVEV (reference sequence). V lost 2 bases and J 8 bases, leaving 13 bases between the germline ends. The CDR3 loop spans 14 amino acids. This CDR3 is CASSLRGLSHEQFF. The CDR3 nucleotides read TGTGCCAGCAGTTTAAGGGGACTCTCCCATGAGCAGTTCTTC.

This clone was seen once. The chain recombines TRBV11-2 with TRBJ2-7; 7 bases are a match to TRBD1. The V gene's germline CDR1 is SGHAT and CDR2 FQNNGV. V trimming: 5 bases; J trimming: 3 bases; junction bases outside the gene matches: 13. The CDR3 runs to 16 residues. CDR3 amino acids: CASSPSRSTGNYEQYF. The CDR3 region has the DNA TGTGCCAGCAGCCCGTCCCGATCGACAGGGAACTACGAGCAGTACTTC.

This rearrangement joins TRBV6-1 to TRBJ2-7; D is possibly TRBD2 (6 bases). CDR1 and CDR2 (germline): MNHNS, SASEGT. V gave up 0 bases and J gave up 6 bases, with 12 bases separating them. The CDR3 totals 14 residues. CDR3 nucleotides: TGTGCCAGCAGTGAAGCTGGCGGGGTTCGCGAGCAGTACTTC. Translated: CASSEAGGVREQYF.

This clone was seen more than once but under ten times. The CDR3 reads CASRGDEQYF. Written as DNA, the CDR3 is TGTGCCAGCCGCGGGGACGAGCAGTACTTC. This chain uses TRBV19 with TRBJ2-7; D may be TRBD2 (6 bases). Germline assignment: CDR1 LNHDA and CDR2 SQIVND (reference sequence). The CDR3 has 10 amino acids. Trimming removed 9 bases at V and 5 bases at J, with 8 bases between.

This rearrangement joins TRBV14 to TRBJ1-1; 9 nucleotides match TRBD1. In germline, CDR1 is SGHDN, CDR2 FVKESK. The V gene end was trimmed by 4 bases and the J gene end by 3 bases; junction bases not matched to a gene: 6. The CDR3 consists of 15 residues. The CDR3 reads CASSPPTGGYTEAFF. DNA for the CDR3: TGTGCCAGCAGCCCCCCGACAGGGGGGTACACTGAAGCTTTCTTT.

V is TRBV13 and J is TRBJ2-3; D is possibly TRBD1 (6 bases). Germline loops: CDR1 PRHDT, CDR2 FYEKMQ (reference sequence). V was shortened by 0 bases and J by 6 bases, with 19 bases between the two germline ends. The CDR3 totals 17 residues. CDR3 protein: CASSLGPDSGAGDTQYF. The CDR3 coding sequence is TGTGCCAGCAGCTTAGGCCCGGACAGCGGTGCCGGGGATACGCAGTATTTT.

This chain joins TRBV13 and TRBJ1-4; 9 bases match TRBD1. J lost 4 bases, V lost 2 bases, and 2 bases had no gene match. Germline V gene sequence: CDR1 PRHDT, CDR2 FYEKMQ (reference sequence). The CDR3 is 15 residues long. The CDR3 coding sequence is TGTGCCAGCAGCTTAACAGGGGGCGGTAATGAAAAACTGTTTTTT. The encoded protein is CASSLTGGGNEKLFF.